What follows are 29 T cell receptor beta chains derived from one specimen sequenced in a study of blood T cell repertoires in COVID-19. The protocol was immunoSEQ multiplex PCR, while the TCRdb copy is restricted to in-frame clones and leaves out a portion. The sample comprises 250,000 to 300,000 clones, 80% to 85% of which are singletons, and approximately 5% rests with the top ten. The sample taken for sequencing was PBMCs or T cells enriched from blood (not recorded which). These receptors came from a man aged 35 to 55 who had been exposed to COVID-19.

There are a few counts of this clone. This chain joins TRBV11-2 and TRBJ1-5; maybe TRBD1 (5 bases). V lost 1 base, J lost 2 bases, and 9 bases lay in between. CDR1 and CDR2 (germline): SGHAT, FQNNGV. The CDR3 spans 15 residues. CDR3 loop: CASSLAGEGNQPQHF. In nucleotides, the CDR3 is TGTGCCAGCAGCTTAGCGGGGGAGGGCAATCAGCCCCAGCATTTT.

V is TRBV4-2 and J is TRBJ1-2; TRBD1 might be the D (5 bases). Per germline, CDR1 LGHNA and CDR2 YNFKEQ. V was trimmed by 0 bases and J by 8 bases, leaving 16 bases between them. The length of the CDR3 is 15 residues. CDR3 sequence reads: CASSQDRPQWGGYTF. DNA for the CDR3: TGTGCCAGCAGCCAAGATCGACCCCAGTGGGGCGGCTACACCTTC.

V is TRBV5-4 and J is TRBJ2-7; TRBD2 is a possible D gene (6 bases). V lost 0 bases and J lost 2, with 9 bases in between. CDR3 length: 14 residues. The germline V gene has CDR1 SGHNT and CDR2 YYREEE (reference sequence). The CDR3 DNA follows: TGTGCCAGCAGCTTGGTCGGCGGGGCCTACGAGCAGTACTTC. The encoded protein is CASSLVGGAYEQYF.

The V and J genes are TRBV6-5 and TRBJ1-6; D may be TRBD1 (6 bases). Trimming pared 6 bases from V and 13 bases from J, leaving 19 bases between. Germline assignment: CDR1 MNHEY and CDR2 SVGAGI. The CDR3 has 14 residues. CDR3 sequence reads: CASRVTGSGWPLHF. The CDR3 DNA follows: TGTGCCAGCAGGGTGACAGGTTCGGGCTGGCCCCTCCACTTT.

The V call is TRBV6-4, the J call TRBJ2-2; TRBD1 is a possible D gene (6 bases). CDR3 length: 14 residues. Trimming left V 4 bases short and J 1 base short, with 7 bases between. Per germline, CDR1 MRHNA and CDR2 SNTAGT. CDR3 residues: CASSGGQNTGELFF. In DNA form, the CDR3 reads TGTGCCAGCAGTGGGGGACAGAACACCGGGGAGCTGTTTTTT.

The chain carries TRBV4-1 and TRBJ2-3, with 12 bases aligning to TRBD1. Per the germline V gene, CDR1 is MGHRA and CDR2 is YSYEKL. CDR3 length equals 14 residues. Trimming cost V 4 bases and J 5 bases; bases outside gene matches: 1. This CDR3 is CASSRDRGRDTQYF. The CDR3 nucleotides read TGCGCCAGCAGCCGGGACAGGGGGCGAGATACGCAGTATTTT.

The J gene is TRBJ2-3, the V gene TRBV18; D is perhaps TRBD2 (6 bases). The CDR3 is 14 residues long. Looked up from germline, CDR1 is KGHSH and CDR2 is LQKENI. Trimming took 2 bases from V and 10 from J, leaving 16 bases between them. CDR3 sequence: CASSPIQEGKAQYF. The CDR3 nucleotides read TGTGCCAGCTCACCAATTCAGGAGGGTAAGGCGCAGTATTTT.

V gene TRBV3-1 (or the pseudogene TRBV3-2) combines with J gene TRBJ1-2; 7 bases align to TRBD1. CDR3 size: 13 residues. V gave up 6 bases and J gave up 4 bases; unmatched junction bases: 5. Germline CDR1 reads LGHDT; CDR2 reads YNNKEL (reference sequence). CDR3 coding DNA: TGTGCCAGCAGACTAGGGGGCGGCTATGGCTACACCTTC. Translation gives CASRLGGGYGYTF.

J is TRBJ2-7 and V is TRBV19; 8 bases map to TRBD1. With V trimmed by 1 base and J by 12 bases, 8 bases remained unmatched. There are 13 residues in the CDR3. Per germline, CDR1 LNHDA and CDR2 SQIVND (reference sequence). Here the CDR3 reads CASSIGQGRSRYF. The CDR3 DNA follows: TGTGCCAGTAGTATAGGACAGGGGCGGAGTAGGTACTTC.

The chain couples TRBV6-4 to TRBJ2-7; a weak D match, TRBD1 (5 bases). Germline CDR1 is MRHNA and CDR2 is SNTAGT. CDR3 length: 13 residues. The ends were cut back, 6 bases at V and 2 bases at J, with 11 bases in the middle. This chain's CDR3 is CASSPRTPYEQYF. The CDR3 DNA follows: TGTGCCAGCAGCCCTCGGACACCCTACGAGCAGTACTTC.

This sequence joins TRBV6-5 and TRBJ2-2; possibly TRBD2 for D (5 bases). Germline CDR1 reads MNHEY; CDR2 reads SVGAGI. The CDR3 contains 15 residues. Trimming removed 5 bases at V and 0 bases at J, with 10 bases between. CDR3 DNA: TGTGCCAGCAGTAGGAGGCGGCCGAACACCGGGGAGCTGTTTTTT. This gives the protein CASSRRRPNTGELFF.

The chain links TRBV5-1 to TRBJ1-2; TRBD1 matches at 7 bases. CDR1 SGHRS and CDR2 YFSETQ come from the germline V gene. Trimming cost V 1 base and J 8 bases; bases outside gene matches: 11. This CDR3 is 15 amino acids long. Written as DNA, the CDR3 is TGCGCCAGCAGCTTGCCGACGACAGGGACGGGCGGCTACACCTTC. It is translated as CASSLPTTGTGGYTF.

In this sample, this clone turned up a few times. The V gene is TRBV7-9, the J gene TRBJ2-7; 7 bases match TRBD1. This CDR3 comprises 13 residues. CDR1 is SEHNR, CDR2 FQNEAQ, per germline (reference sequence). V lost 11 bases to trimming and J lost 2 bases; unmatched junction nucleotides: 9. Written as DNA, the CDR3 is TGTGCCGGACAGGATGACAGGGCCTACGAGCAGTACTTC. Its translation: CAGQDDRAYEQYF.

The chain has TRBV12-5 and TRBJ1-4; unclear D gene. Germline-derived CDR1 and CDR2 are LGHNT and FRNRAP. The CDR3 loop spans 20 amino acids. Trimming removed 0 bases at V and 0 bases at J, with 20 bases between. The CDR3, as DNA: TGTGCTAGTGGTTTGGTATCGGGAAGGATCCTAGATGCAACTAATGAAAAACTGTTTTTT. Residues: CASGLVSGRILDATNEKLFF.

About this clone: The germline gene is not matched at one end of the junction; a read error may be the cause. This chain links TRBV7-7 with TRBJ2-1; maybe TRBD2 (6 bases). Germline assignment: CDR1 SSHAT and CDR2 FNYEAQ (reference sequence). This CDR3 has 15 amino acids. The CDR3, as DNA: TGTGCTAGCAGCTTAGACGGCAGCGGGTACAATGAGCAGTTCTTC. Translating it yields CASSLDGSGYNEQFF.

The J gene is TRBJ1-5, the V gene TRBV7-9, with D possibly matching TRBD1 (5 bases). There are 11 residues in the CDR3. The V end was cut by 6 bases, the J end by 9 bases, with 9 bases between. CDR1 is SEHNR, CDR2 FQNEAQ, per germline (reference sequence). The CDR3 reads CASRGEGPQHF. The CDR3 DNA sequence: TGTGCCAGCAGGGGGGAGGGGCCCCAGCATTTT.

This clone was seen a handful of times. The V and J genes are TRBV9 and TRBJ2-3, with TRBD2 identical over 7 bases. There are 15 residues in the CDR3. CDR1 and CDR2 from the germline V gene are SGDLS and YYNGEE. J lost 1 base, V lost 4 bases, and 6 bases had no gene match. The CDR3 loop is CASSPLAIGTDTQYF. CDR3 in DNA: TGTGCCAGCAGCCCACTAGCGATAGGCACAGATACGCAGTATTTT. The whole variable domain, remainder taken from reference TRBV9 and TRBJ2-3, is DSGVTQTPKHLITATGQRVTLRCSPRSGDLSVYWYQQSLDQGLQFLIQYYNGEERAKGNILERFSAQQFPDLHSELNLSSLELGDSALYFCASSPLAIGTDTQYFGPGTRLTVL.

This chain uses TRBV4-1 with TRBJ1-2; D perhaps matches TRBD1 (6 bases). Germline CDR1 is MGHRA and CDR2 is YSYEKL. With 0 bases removed from V and 7 bases from J, the gap between germline ends came to 15 bases. The length of the CDR3 is 15 residues. The CDR3 region has the DNA TGCGCCAGCAGCCAAGAGGGCAGGGGCGTGGGTGGCTACACCTTC. Translated: CASSQEGRGVGGYTF.

V is TRBV14 and J is TRBJ2-3; TRBD2 agrees at 13 bases. In germline, CDR1 is SGHDN, CDR2 FVKESK. This CDR3 region has 14 residues. The V segment lost 6 bases and the J segment 4 bases; nucleotides outside the gene matches: 1. For the CDR3, the DNA is TGTGCCAGCAGACTAGCGGGAGGGTCAGATACGCAGTATTTT. It encodes CASRLAGGSDTQYF.

The V call is TRBV27, the J call TRBJ2-1; 7 bases map to TRBD2. The junction had 14 bases not matched to a gene; V was cut back by 3 bases and J by 9 bases. Per germline, CDR1 MNHEY and CDR2 SMNVEV (reference sequence). This CDR3 is built from 16 residues. The CDR3 sequence is CASSLFGTTPIFEQFF. CDR3 sequence (DNA): TGTGCCAGCAGTTTGTTCGGGACTACCCCAATATTTGAGCAGTTCTTC.

The chain employs TRBV7-6 and TRBJ1-2, with D maybe TRBD1 (5 bases). The CDR3 totals 14 residues. The ends were cut back, 1 base at V and 8 bases at J, with 14 bases in the middle. The germline V gene encodes CDR1 SGHVS and CDR2 FNYEAQ. The chain's CDR3 is CASSLGGHGGGYTF. In DNA, the CDR3 is TGTGCCAGCAGCTTAGGCGGACACGGAGGGGGCTACACCTTC.

The rearrangement uses TRBV5-1 and TRBJ2-5; 7 positions match TRBD1. With 4 bases clipped from V and 5 bases from J, the junction kept 11 bases outside the gene matches. Germline CDR1 reads SGHRS; CDR2 reads YFSETQ. This CDR3 contains 15 residues. CDR3 protein: CASSPGDRDRETQYF. The CDR3 bases are TGCGCCAGCAGCCCTGGAGACAGGGATCGCGAGACCCAGTACTTC.

Only a few counts were recorded for this clone. The chain uses TRBV5-6 and TRBJ1-2, with unresolved D. CDR3 size: 12 residues. The germline V gene has CDR1 SGHDT and CDR2 YYEEEE. The V gene lost 1 base and the J gene lost 4 bases, with 5 bases spanning the gap. CDR3 sequence reads: CASSLTSYGYTF. CDR3 in DNA: TGTGCCAGCAGCTTGACAAGCTATGGCTACACCTTC.

V gene TRBV2 combines with J gene TRBJ2-7; D call uncertain. This CDR3 region has 12 residues. V was pared by 6 bases and J by 7 bases, with 13 bases between. Germline values: CDR1 SNHLY, CDR2 FYNNEI. The CDR3 DNA reads as TGTGCCAGCAGGGCACAAATCGGGGAGCAGTACTTC. Translated, it gives CASRAQIGEQYF.

This chain joins TRBV27 and TRBJ2-2; D is undetermined. CDR1 is MNHEY, CDR2 SMNVEV, per germline (reference sequence). This CDR3 region has 17 residues. Trimming removed 2 bases from V and 1 base from J, with 14 bases in between. The CDR3 coding sequence is TGTGCCAGCAGTTTAGAAAGGCCATCGGGGAACACCGGGGAGCTGTTTTTT. It encodes CASSLERPSGNTGELFF.

The chain employs TRBV14 and TRBJ2-7, with 7 nucleotides matching TRBD1. Germline CDR1 is SGHDN and CDR2 is FVKESK. The CDR3 is made up of 15 amino acids. V trimming: 4 bases; J trimming: 4 bases; junction bases outside the gene matches: 10. CDR3 sequence reads: CASSRQQGLSYEQYF. The DNA of the CDR3 is TGTGCCAGCAGCCGCCAACAGGGGTTAAGTTACGAGCAGTACTTC. Drawing the rest from reference TRBV14 and TRBJ2-7, the complete variable domain is EAGVTQFPSHSVIEKGQTVTLRCDPISGHDNLYWYRRVMGKEIKFLLHFVKESKQDESGMPNNRFLAERTGGTYSTLKVQPAELEDSGVYFCASSRQQGLSYEQYFGPGTRLTVT.

The chain couples TRBV4-2 to TRBJ1-5; no definite D call. The CDR3 runs to 15 residues. The ends were cut back, 1 base at V and 3 bases at J, with 10 bases in the middle. Per the germline V gene, CDR1 is LGHNA and CDR2 is YNFKEQ. The CDR3 coding sequence is TGTGCCAGCAGCCAAGGAGGGCCTAACAATCAGCCCCAGCATTTT. Residues: CASSQGGPNNQPQHF.

The J gene is TRBJ1-1, the V gene TRBV19; D unclear. The ends were cut back, 8 bases at V and 3 bases at J, with 7 bases in the middle. Germline CDR1 LNHDA, CDR2 SQIVND (reference sequence). This CDR3 contains 11 residues. CDR3 sequence reads: CASLGYTEAFF. CDR3 in DNA: TGTGCCAGTCTCGGGTACACTGAAGCTTTCTTT.

In nucleotides, the CDR3 is TGCGCCAGCAGCTTGGGGGGCGGGGGGAACACTGAAGCTTTCTTT. Translation gives CASSLGGGGNTEAFF. The rearrangement uses TRBV5-1 and TRBJ1-1, with TRBD1 as a possible D gene (5 bases). Per the germline V gene, CDR1 is SGHRS and CDR2 is YFSETQ. The V and J ends lost 0 bases and 1 base respectively, with 10 bases between them. CDR3 length: 15 residues.